One sample yielded the 27 T cell receptor beta chains listed below, sequenced in a study of T-cell reconstitution after alpha-beta-depleted transplantation in children. TCRbeta library preparation incorporated unique molecular identifiers. From the PCR reads, TCRdb called clonotypes with MiXCR, one entry per CDR3 protein. The sample records about 260,000 distinct CDR3 sequences, about 9.9% being singletons. The material sequenced was peripheral blood, taken 180 days after TCRalphabeta/CD19-depleted stem cell transplant. Source of these receptors: a male patient between 2 and 10 years old who had a stem cell transplant for chronic granulomatous disease, so the T cells may come from the graft donor.

The CDR3 spells CASSLLSGGSTDTQYF. For the CDR3, the DNA is TGTGCCAGCTCACTTTTGTCGGGAGGGAGCACAGATACGCAGTATTTT. The chain carries TRBV18 and TRBJ2-3; 8 bases map to TRBD2. The CDR3 sequence is 16 residues long. The V segment lost 4 bases and the J segment 0 bases; nucleotides outside the gene matches: 6. Germline V gives CDR1 KGHSH, CDR2 LQKENI.

This clonotype was found many times. J is TRBJ2-2 and V is TRBV7-8; 9 nucleotides align to TRBD2. This CDR3 region has 14 residues. V shed 5 bases, J shed 7 bases, and the junction held 5 bases outside the gene matches. In germline, CDR1 is SGHVS, CDR2 FQNEAQ. The CDR3: CASSHLAGHGELFF. The CDR3 DNA sequence: TGTGCCAGCAGCCATCTAGCGGGGCACGGGGAGCTGTTTTTT.

Ten or more counts support this clonotype. The chain couples TRBV27 to TRBJ1-1, with unresolved D. Germline V CDR1 and CDR2: MNHEY, SMNVEV (reference sequence). Trimming cost V 4 bases and J 7 bases, with 7 bases left between them. The CDR3 extends over 11 amino acids. The CDR3 coding sequence is TGTGCCAGCAGTTACGGCCTTGAAGCTTTCTTT. Amino acid sequence: CASSYGLEAFF.

On this clonotype: One end of the junction does not line up with germline, which may come from a read error. The V gene is TRBV12-3 or TRBV12-4, the J gene TRBJ1-2; 9 bases line up with TRBD1. The CDR3 length is 19 residues. The CDR3 loop is CASSLAMASQGTGRHGFTF. CDR3 coding DNA: TGTGCCAGCAGTTTAGCGATGGCAAGTCAAGGGACAGGGCGACATGGCTTCACCTTC.

This clonotype has more than one count but fewer than ten. The CDR3: CASNQLAALNTGELFF. DNA for the CDR3: TGTGCCAGTAATCAACTAGCGGCCCTGAACACCGGGGAGCTGTTTTTT. The V gene is TRBV19, the J gene TRBJ2-2, with 8 bases matching TRBD2. CDR1 is LNHDA, CDR2 SQIVND, per germline (reference sequence). This CDR3 contains 16 residues. V lost 7 bases and J lost 1; bases outside the gene matches: 8.

V gene TRBV25-1 combines with J gene TRBJ2-6; D might be TRBD2 (6 bases). The germline V gene encodes CDR1 MGHDK and CDR2 SYGVNS. The CDR3 sequence is 17 residues long. V lost 7 bases to trimming and J lost 9 bases, with 25 bases between them. CDR3 sequence (DNA): TGTGCCAGCACCCCACAAGAATCGGGGGAAGTTGGCAACGTCCTGACTTTC. Protein sequence: CASTPQESGEVGNVLTF.

This clonotype has a count of ten or more. The chain is built from TRBV12-3 or TRBV12-4 and TRBJ2-2; weak D call: TRBD1 (5 bases). V was trimmed by 2 bases and J by 7 bases, leaving 11 bases between them. The CDR3 is 14 amino acids. In nucleotides, the CDR3 is TGTGCCAGCAGTTTAATGTCAGGGCTCGGGGAGCTGTTTTTT. This codes for CASSLMSGLGELFF.

This clonotype was recorded many times. The chain joins TRBV19 to TRBJ2-6; D is unresolved. There are 15 residues in the CDR3. Germline lookup yields CDR1 LNHDA and CDR2 SQIVND (reference sequence). The V and J ends lost 5 bases and 0 bases respectively, with 8 bases between them. DNA of the CDR3: TGTGCCAGTAGTTCTGCCCTCTCTGGGGCCAACGTCCTGACTTTC. This codes for CASSSALSGANVLTF.

The table lists this clonotype with many counts. The V and J genes are TRBV6-7 and TRBJ2-7; D possibly corresponds to TRBD1 (5 bases). TRBV6-7 is designated an ORF whose function remains uncertain. Trimming took off 5 bases at V and 0 bases at J, with 17 bases between the two ends. This CDR3 contains 16 residues. The CDR3 is CASSPRWRQSSYEQYF. The CDR3 DNA follows: TGTGCCAGCAGTCCTCGATGGAGACAGAGCTCCTACGAGCAGTACTTC.

Many counts were recorded for this clonotype. A read error is possible here, since a much larger clone lies one base away. V is TRBV12-3 or TRBV12-4 and J is TRBJ2-7; D call uncertain. The CDR3 extends over 11 amino acids. The CDR3 protein is CASRLEYEQYF. CDR3 sequence (DNA): TGTGCCAGCAGATTAGAATACGAGCAGTACTTC.

This clonotype showed up many times. V usage is TRBV7-9 and J usage is TRBJ2-7; D possibly matches TRBD1 or TRBD2 (6 bases each). This CDR3 is built from 15 residues. Germline-derived CDR1 and CDR2 are SEHNR and FQNEAQ (reference sequence). Trimming stripped 0 bases from V and 3 bases from J, with 12 bases between. The CDR3, as DNA: TGTGCCAGCAGCTTAGCGCTAGGAGGGGGCTACGAGCAGTACTTC. This gives the protein CASSLALGGGYEQYF.

This clonotype has a count of ten or more. J is TRBJ2-5 and V is TRBV7-6; D perhaps matches TRBD2 (5 bases). Looked up from germline, CDR1 is SGHVS and CDR2 is FNYEAQ. This CDR3 spans 16 amino acids. Trimming took 2 bases from V and 3 from J, leaving 16 bases between them. CDR3 in amino acids: CASSLIFEGAKETQYF. Here the CDR3 DNA reads TGTGCCAGCAGCTTAATTTTTGAGGGCGCGAAAGAGACCCAGTACTTC.

The V and J genes are TRBV6-6 and TRBJ2-1; 7 bases line up with TRBD1. Germline values: CDR1 MNHNY, CDR2 SVGAGI (reference sequence). The junction had 6 bases not matched to a gene; V was cut back by 4 bases and J by 9 bases. The CDR3 has 13 residues. In nucleotides, the CDR3 is TGTGCCAGCAGTTTCTTACAGGGGAGTGAGCAGTTCTTC. Its translation is CASSFLQGSEQFF.

With respect to this clonotype: The germline gene is not matched at one end of the junction; a read error may be the cause. The chain has TRBV11-3 and TRBJ2-6; D assignment may be TRBD1 or TRBD2 (5 bases each). Looked up from germline, CDR1 is SGHNT and CDR2 is YENEEA. The CDR3 spans 15 residues. CDR3 DNA sequence: TGTGCCAGCAGCTTAGGAGGGATAGGGGCCAACGCCCTGACTTTC. This translates into CASSLGGIGANALTF. The whole variable domain, remainder taken from reference TRBV11-3 and TRBJ2-6, is EAGVVQSPRYKIIEKKQPVAFWCNPISGHNTLYWYLQNLGQGPELLIRYENEEAVDDSQLPKDRFSAERLKGVDSTLKIQPAELGDSAVYLCASSLGGIGANALTFGAGSRLTVL.

This clonotype was recorded at least ten times. The chain links TRBV6-1 to TRBJ2-3; TRBD1 matches 7 bases. In germline, CDR1 is MNHNS, CDR2 SASEGT. V gave up 5 bases and J gave up 2 bases; unmatched junction bases: 10. The CDR3 is 16 residues long. The CDR3, as DNA: TGTGCCAGCAGTCCACAGGGGCGAGTAGTCACAGATACGCAGTATTTT. Protein: CASSPQGRVVTDTQYF.

This clonotype was counted between two and nine times. V and J are TRBV27 and TRBJ2-3; 8 positions match TRBD1. The V gene end was trimmed by 2 bases and the J gene end by 1 base; junction bases not matched to a gene: 5. The length of the CDR3 is 16 residues. In germline, CDR1 is MNHEY, CDR2 SMNVEV (reference sequence). CDR3 sequence (DNA): TGTGCCAGCAGTTTACCCATGGACAGGGGCACAGATACGCAGTATTTT. The encoded protein is CASSLPMDRGTDTQYF.

The chain links TRBV19 to TRBJ2-1; 13 bases fit TRBD2. Trimming removed 0 bases from V and 9 bases from J; junction bases left unmatched: 8. This CDR3 has 17 amino acids. The germline gives CDR1 LNHDA, CDR2 SQIVND (reference sequence). In DNA form, the CDR3 reads TGTGCCAGTAGTATAGATCCCGGACTAGCGGGAGATGGTGAGCAGTTCTTC. Encoded protein: CASSIDPGLAGDGEQFF.

Ten or more counts support this clonotype. The V and J genes are TRBV29-1 and TRBJ2-7, with TRBD1 as a possible D gene (5 bases). Per germline, CDR1 SQVTM and CDR2 ANQGSEA. The germline V and J ends were trimmed by 7 bases and 6 bases, with 10 bases remaining between them. The length of the CDR3 is 10 residues. The CDR3 sequence: CSAQAGEQYF. Here the CDR3 DNA reads TGCAGCGCACAGGCTGGCGAGCAGTACTTC.

In the case of this clonotype: A much larger clone differs from this one at a single base, so this may be a read error. The rearrangement uses TRBV12-3 or TRBV12-4 and TRBJ2-2; 8 bases match TRBD2. The CDR3 consists of 15 residues. The V segment lost 6 bases and the J segment 10 bases; nucleotides outside the gene matches: 13. CDR3 nucleotide sequence: TGTGCCAGCAGCCCTGGACTAGCCCTCGCCGCGGAGCTGTTTTTT. This sequence encodes CASSPGLALAAELFF.

The table lists this clonotype with many counts. The genes are TRBV7-9 and TRBJ2-7; no reliable D call. Trimming left V 5 bases short and J 6 bases short, with 26 bases between. The germline V gene encodes CDR1 SEHNR and CDR2 FQNEAQ (reference sequence). The CDR3 contains 17 residues. The CDR3 DNA is TGTGCCAGCAGCCGGCCAGGCCTCAAATTCCGGGCCTCCGAGCAGTACTTC. Residues: CASSRPGLKFRASEQYF.

This clonotype came up many times. The chain combines TRBV6-2 or TRBV6-3 with TRBJ2-4, with TRBD2 as a possible D gene (6 bases). The CDR3 has 14 amino acids. CDR1 and CDR2 (germline): MNHEY, SVGEGT. V lost 2 bases to trimming and J lost 10 bases, with 15 bases between them. CDR3 sequence reads: CASSYPTGTSIQYF. In nucleotides, the CDR3 is TGTGCCAGCAGTTACCCAACCGGGACTTCGATTCAGTACTTC.

This clonotype appeared many times. The V gene is TRBV7-8, the J gene TRBJ2-7, with TRBD2 matching 8 bases. The CDR3 is made up of 14 amino acids. The germline V gene encodes CDR1 SGHVS and CDR2 FQNEAQ. The V and J ends lost 4 bases and 4 bases, in that order; junction bases with no gene match: 6. DNA for the CDR3: TGTGCCAGCAGCTCCGGGACTAGTGGGTACGAGCAGTACTTC. Translation gives CASSSGTSGYEQYF.

This clonotype was counted ten times or more. CDR3 nucleotide sequence: TGTGCCAGCAGTGAAGGCGGAAAACCCCAAGAGACCCAGTACTTC. Protein sequence: CASSEGGKPQETQYF. The chain is built from TRBV28 and TRBJ2-5, with D unclear. Germline lookup yields CDR1 MDHEN and CDR2 SYDVKM. The germline V and J ends were trimmed by 5 bases and 1 base, with 14 bases remaining between them. The CDR3 runs 15 residues.

This clonotype has ten or more counts. The chain is built from TRBV28 and TRBJ2-1, with D hard to call. Germline lookup yields CDR1 MDHEN and CDR2 SYDVKM. V shed 10 bases and J shed 3 bases, with 19 bases lying between them. The CDR3 is 15 residues long. The DNA of the CDR3 is TGTGCCACAAAAGGAGAACGGCTCCACTACAATGAGCAGTTCTTC. The encoded protein is CATKGERLHYNEQFF.

With respect to this clonotype: A read error may be the cause here, since a much bigger clone is one base away. V usage is TRBV7-6 and J usage is TRBJ2-3; D perhaps matches TRBD1 (6 bases). The V gene's germline CDR1 is SGHVS and CDR2 FNYEAQ. CDR3 size: 16 residues. CDR3 sequence (DNA): TGTGCCAGCAGCTTAGTAGACAGGCGTAGCACAGATACGCTGTATTTT. As protein: CASSLVDRRSTDTLYF.

This clonotype was counted at least ten times. This chain connects TRBV7-7 to TRBJ2-7; the D is unclear. This CDR3 spans 14 amino acids. Germline CDR1 reads SSHAT; CDR2 reads FNYEAQ (reference sequence). Trimming stripped 0 bases from V and 3 bases from J, with 9 bases between. In DNA, the CDR3 is TGTGCCAGCAGCTTAGCTCCGGAGAGCTACGAGCAGTACTTC. Encoded protein: CASSLAPESYEQYF.

This clonotype was counted only a few times. This chain links TRBV1 with TRBJ1-5; TRBD1 is the table's D call and was not checked against the DNA. TRBV1 is termed a pseudogene. CDR3 length: 14 amino acids. The CDR3 protein is CTSSPRQGNQPQHF. As DNA, the CDR3 is TGCACCAGCAGCCCCCGACAGGGCAATCAGCCCCAGCATTTT.